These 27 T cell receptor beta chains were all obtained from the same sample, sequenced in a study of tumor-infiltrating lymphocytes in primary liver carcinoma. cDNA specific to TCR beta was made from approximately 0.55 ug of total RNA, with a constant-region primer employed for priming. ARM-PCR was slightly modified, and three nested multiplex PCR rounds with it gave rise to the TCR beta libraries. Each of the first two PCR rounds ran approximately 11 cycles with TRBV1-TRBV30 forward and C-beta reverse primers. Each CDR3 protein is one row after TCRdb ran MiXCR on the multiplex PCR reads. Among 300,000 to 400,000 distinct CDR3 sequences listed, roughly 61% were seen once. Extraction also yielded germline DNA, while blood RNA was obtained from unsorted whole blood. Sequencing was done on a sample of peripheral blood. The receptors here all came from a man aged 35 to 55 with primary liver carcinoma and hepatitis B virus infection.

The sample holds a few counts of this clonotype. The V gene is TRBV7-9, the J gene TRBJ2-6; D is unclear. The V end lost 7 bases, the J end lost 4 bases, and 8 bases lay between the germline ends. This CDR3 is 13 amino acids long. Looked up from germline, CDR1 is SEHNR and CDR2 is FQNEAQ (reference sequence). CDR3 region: CASNLVGANVLTF. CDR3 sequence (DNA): TGTGCCAGCAACCTAGTCGGGGCCAACGTCCTGACTTTC.

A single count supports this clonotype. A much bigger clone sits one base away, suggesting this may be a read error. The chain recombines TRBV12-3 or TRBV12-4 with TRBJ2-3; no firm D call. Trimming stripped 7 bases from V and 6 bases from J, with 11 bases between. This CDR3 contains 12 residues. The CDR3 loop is CASTFERDTQYF. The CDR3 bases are TGTGCCAGCACTTTTGAGAGGGATACGCAGTATTTT.

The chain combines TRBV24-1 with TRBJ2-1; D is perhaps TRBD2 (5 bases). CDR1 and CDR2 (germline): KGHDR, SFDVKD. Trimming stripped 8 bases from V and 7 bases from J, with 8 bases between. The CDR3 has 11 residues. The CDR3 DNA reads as TGTGCCACCAAGACGGGGAATGAGCAGTTCTTC. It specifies CATKTGNEQFF.

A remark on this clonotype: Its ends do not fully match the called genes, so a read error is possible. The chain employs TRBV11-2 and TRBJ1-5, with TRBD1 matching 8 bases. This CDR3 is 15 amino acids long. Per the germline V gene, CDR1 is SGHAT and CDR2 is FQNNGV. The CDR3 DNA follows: TGCGCCAGCGGCACTGGACAGGGCGACAATCGGCCCCAGCATTTT. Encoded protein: CASGTGQGDNRPQHF.

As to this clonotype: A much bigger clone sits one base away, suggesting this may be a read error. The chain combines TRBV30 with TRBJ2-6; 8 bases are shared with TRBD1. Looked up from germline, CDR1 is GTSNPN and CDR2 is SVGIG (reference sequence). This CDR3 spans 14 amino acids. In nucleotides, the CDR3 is TGTTCCGGGAACAGGGGGTCTGGGGCCAACGTCCTGACTTTC. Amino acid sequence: CSGNRGSGANVLTF.

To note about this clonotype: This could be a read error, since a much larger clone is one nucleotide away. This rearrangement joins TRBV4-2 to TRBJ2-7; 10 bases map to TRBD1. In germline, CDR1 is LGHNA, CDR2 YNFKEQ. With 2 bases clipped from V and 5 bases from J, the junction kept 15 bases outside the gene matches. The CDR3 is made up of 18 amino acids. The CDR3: CASSQHQTGQGVKDEQYF. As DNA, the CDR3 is TGTGCCAGCAGCCAACACCAAACCGGACAGGGGGTTAAGGACGAGCAGTACTTC.

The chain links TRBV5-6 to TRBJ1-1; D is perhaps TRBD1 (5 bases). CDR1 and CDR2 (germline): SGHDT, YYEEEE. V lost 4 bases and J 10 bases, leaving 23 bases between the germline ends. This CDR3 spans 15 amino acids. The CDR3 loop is CASSASTAVGLSAFF. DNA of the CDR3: TGTGCCAGCAGCGCCTCGACAGCCGTTGGTCTCTCAGCTTTCTTT.

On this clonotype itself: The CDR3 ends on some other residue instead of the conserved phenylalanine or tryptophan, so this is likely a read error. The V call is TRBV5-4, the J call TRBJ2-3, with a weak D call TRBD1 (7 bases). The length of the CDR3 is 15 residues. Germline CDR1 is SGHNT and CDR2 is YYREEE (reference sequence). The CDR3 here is CVSNLGAQGGDTQYL. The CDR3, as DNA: TGTGTCAGCAACTTGGGAGCGCAGGGGGGAGATACGCAGTATCTT.

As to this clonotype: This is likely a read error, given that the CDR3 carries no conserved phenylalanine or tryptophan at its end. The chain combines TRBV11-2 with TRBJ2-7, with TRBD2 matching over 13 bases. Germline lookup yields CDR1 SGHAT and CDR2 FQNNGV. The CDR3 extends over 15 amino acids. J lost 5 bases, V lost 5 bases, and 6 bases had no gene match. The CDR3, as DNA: TGTGCCAGCAGCCGACTAGCGGGAGGCTCGCACGAGCAGTACATC. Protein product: CASSRLAGGSHEQYI.

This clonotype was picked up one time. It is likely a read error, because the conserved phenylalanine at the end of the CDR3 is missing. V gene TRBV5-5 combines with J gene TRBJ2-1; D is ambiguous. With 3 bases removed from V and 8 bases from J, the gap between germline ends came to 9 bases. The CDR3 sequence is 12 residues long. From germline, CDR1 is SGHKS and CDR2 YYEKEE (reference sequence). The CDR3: CASSSGLHEQFL. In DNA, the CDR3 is TGTGCCAGCAGCTCCGGCCTGCATGAGCAGTTCTTA.

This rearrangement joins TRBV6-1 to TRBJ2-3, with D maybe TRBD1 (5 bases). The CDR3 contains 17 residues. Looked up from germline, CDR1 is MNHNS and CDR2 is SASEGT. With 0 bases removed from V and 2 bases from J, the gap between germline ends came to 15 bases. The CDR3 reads CASSEAFGGHITDTQYF. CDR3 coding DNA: TGTGCCAGCAGTGAAGCGTTCGGCGGACACATCACAGATACGCAGTATTTT.

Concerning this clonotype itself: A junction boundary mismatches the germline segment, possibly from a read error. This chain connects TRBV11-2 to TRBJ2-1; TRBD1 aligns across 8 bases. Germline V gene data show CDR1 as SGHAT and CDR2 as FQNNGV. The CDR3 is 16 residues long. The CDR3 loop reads CASSLAPGQGAGERLF. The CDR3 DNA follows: TGTGCCAGCAGCTTAGCCCCCGGGCAGGGGGCTGGTGAGCGGTTATTC. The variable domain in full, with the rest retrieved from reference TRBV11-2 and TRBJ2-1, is EAGVAQSPRYKIIEKRQSVAFWCNPISGHATLYWYQQILGQGPKLLIQFQNNGVVDDSQLPKDRFSAERLKGVDSTLKIQPAKLEDSAVYLCASSLAPGQGAGERLFGPGTRLTVL.

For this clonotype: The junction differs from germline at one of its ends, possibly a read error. CDR3 loop: CASRRRGLAGEGSYNEQFF. The CDR3, as DNA: TGTGCTAGCAGGCGCCGCGGACTAGCTGGAGAGGGTTCCTACAATGAGCAGTTCTTC. The rearrangement links TRBV11-2 to TRBJ2-1; 8 nucleotides match TRBD2. Germline CDR1 SGHAT, CDR2 FQNNGV. The CDR3 spans 19 residues.

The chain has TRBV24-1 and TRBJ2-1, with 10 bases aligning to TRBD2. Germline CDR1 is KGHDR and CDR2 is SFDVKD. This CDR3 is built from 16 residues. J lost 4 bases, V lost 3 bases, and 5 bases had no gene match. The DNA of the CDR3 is TGTGCCACCAGTGATAATAGCGGGAGGCAATACAATGAGCAGTTCTTC. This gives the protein CATSDNSGRQYNEQFF.

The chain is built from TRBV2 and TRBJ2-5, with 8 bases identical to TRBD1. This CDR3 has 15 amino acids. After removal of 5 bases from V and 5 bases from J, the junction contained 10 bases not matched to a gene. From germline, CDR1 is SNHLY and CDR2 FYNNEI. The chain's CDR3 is CASSSSTGVGETQYF. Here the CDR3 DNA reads TGTGCCAGCAGTTCATCGACAGGGGTAGGGGAGACCCAGTACTTC.

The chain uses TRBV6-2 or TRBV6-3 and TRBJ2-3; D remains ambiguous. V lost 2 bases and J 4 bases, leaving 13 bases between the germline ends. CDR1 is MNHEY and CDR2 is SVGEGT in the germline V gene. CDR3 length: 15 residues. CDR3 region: CASSYDKTAPDTQYF. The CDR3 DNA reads TGTGCCAGCAGTTACGATAAGACTGCGCCAGATACGCAGTATTTT.

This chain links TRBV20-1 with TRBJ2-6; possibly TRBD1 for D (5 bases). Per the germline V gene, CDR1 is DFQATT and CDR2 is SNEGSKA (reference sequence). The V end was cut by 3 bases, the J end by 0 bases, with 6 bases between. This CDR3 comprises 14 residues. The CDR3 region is CSASDSSGANVLTF. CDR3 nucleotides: TGCAGTGCTAGCGACAGCTCTGGGGCCAACGTCCTGACTTTC.

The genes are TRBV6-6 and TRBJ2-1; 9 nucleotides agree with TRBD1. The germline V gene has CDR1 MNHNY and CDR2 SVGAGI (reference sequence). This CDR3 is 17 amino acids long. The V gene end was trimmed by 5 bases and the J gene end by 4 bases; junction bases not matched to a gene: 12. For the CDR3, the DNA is TGTGCCAGCAGTACCATCAACCGGGACAGGGCTTACAATGAGCAGTTCTTC. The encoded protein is CASSTINRDRAYNEQFF.

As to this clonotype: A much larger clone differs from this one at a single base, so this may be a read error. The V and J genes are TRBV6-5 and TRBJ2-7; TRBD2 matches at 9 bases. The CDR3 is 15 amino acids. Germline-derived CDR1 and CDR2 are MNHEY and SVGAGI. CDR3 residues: CAGSYRLAEGYEQYF. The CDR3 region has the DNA TGTGCCGGCAGTTACCGACTAGCGGAGGGTTACGAGCAGTACTTC.

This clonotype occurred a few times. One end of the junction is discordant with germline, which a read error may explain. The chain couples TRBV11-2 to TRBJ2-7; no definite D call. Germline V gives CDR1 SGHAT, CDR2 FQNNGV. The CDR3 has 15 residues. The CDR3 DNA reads TGTGCCAGCAGCTCAAGGAACGGAGATTCCTATGAGCAGTACTTC. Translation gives CASSSRNGDSYEQYF.

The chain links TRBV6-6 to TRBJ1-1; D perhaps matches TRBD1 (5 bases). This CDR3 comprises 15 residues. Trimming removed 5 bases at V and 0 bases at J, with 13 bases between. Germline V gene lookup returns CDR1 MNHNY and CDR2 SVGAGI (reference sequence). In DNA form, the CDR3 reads TGTGCCAGCAGTACTCCGACAGCATTGAACACTGAAGCTTTCTTT. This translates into CASSTPTALNTEAFF.

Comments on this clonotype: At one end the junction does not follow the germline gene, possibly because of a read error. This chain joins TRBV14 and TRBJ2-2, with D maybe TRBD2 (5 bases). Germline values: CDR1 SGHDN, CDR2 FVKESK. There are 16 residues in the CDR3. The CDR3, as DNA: TGTGCCAGCAGCCAAGATCAGAGAAGGTCCACCGGGGAGTTGTTTTTT. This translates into CASSQDQRRSTGELFF. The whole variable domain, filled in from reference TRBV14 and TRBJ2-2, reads EAGVTQFPSHSVIEKGQTVTLRCDPISGHDNLYWYRRVMGKEIKFLLHFVKESKQDESGMPNNRFLAERTGGTYSTLKVQPAELEDSGVYFCASSQDQRRSTGELFFGEGSRLTVL.

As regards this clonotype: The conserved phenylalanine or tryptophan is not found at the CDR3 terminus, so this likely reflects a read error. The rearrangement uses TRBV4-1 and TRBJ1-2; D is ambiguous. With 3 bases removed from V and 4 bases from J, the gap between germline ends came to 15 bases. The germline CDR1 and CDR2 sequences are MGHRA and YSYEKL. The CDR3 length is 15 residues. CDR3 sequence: CASSHASQTLYGYTL. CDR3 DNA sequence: TGCGCCAGCAGCCATGCTTCGCAGACACTCTATGGCTACACCCTC.

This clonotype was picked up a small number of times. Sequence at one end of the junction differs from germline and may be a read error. The CDR3 DNA reads TGTGCCAGCAGCTTTGATCTTGGGGAACAGATCTTC. This gives the protein CASSFDLGEQIF. The chain is built from TRBV11-2 and TRBJ2-1; D ambiguous. Germline V gives CDR1 SGHAT, CDR2 FQNNGV. The length of the CDR3 is 12 residues.

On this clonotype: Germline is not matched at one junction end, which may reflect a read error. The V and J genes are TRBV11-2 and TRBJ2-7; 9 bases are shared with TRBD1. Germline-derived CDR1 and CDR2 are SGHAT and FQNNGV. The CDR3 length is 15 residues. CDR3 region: CVSCQGTGSTYEQYF. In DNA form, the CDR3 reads TGTGTCAGCTGCCAAGGGACAGGGAGTACCTACGAGCAGTACTTC.

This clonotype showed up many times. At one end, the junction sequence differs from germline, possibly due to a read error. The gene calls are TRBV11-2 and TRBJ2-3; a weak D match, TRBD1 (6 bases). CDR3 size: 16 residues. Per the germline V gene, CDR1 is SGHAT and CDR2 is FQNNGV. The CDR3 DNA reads TGTGCCGGCAGCTTAATGGAGACAGGACTCACAGATACGCAGTATTTT. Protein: CAGSLMETGLTDTQYF.

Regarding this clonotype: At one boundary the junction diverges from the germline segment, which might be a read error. CDR3 nucleotides: TGTGCCAGCAGCCAAGATGGTCGGGAGTCCAAAGCCGGGGAGCTGCTTTTT. Translating gives CASSQDGRESKAGELLF. The chain recombines TRBV4-2 with TRBJ2-2, with D perhaps TRBD2 (6 bases). The V gene's germline CDR1 is LGHNA and CDR2 YNFKEQ. CDR3 length equals 17 residues.